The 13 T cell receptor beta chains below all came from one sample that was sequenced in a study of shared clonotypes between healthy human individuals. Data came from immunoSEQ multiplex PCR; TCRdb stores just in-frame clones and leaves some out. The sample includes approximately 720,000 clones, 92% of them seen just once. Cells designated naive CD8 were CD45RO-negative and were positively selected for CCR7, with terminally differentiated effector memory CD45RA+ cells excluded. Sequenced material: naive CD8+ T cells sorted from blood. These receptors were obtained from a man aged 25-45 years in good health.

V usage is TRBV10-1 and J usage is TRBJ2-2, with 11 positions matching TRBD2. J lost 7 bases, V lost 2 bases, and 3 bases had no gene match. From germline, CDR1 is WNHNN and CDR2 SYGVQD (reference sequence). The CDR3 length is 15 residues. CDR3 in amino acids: CASSEGSGRGGELFF. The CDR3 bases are TGCGCCAGCAGTGAGGGTAGCGGGAGGGGCGGGGAGCTGTTTTTT.

The CDR3 sequence: CASSPLRTGADLTF. CDR3 coding DNA: TGTGCCAGCAGTCCCCTTCGTACAGGGGCGGACCTGACTTTC. J is TRBJ2-6 and V is TRBV28; 7 nucleotides agree with TRBD1. This CDR3 spans 14 amino acids. Per germline, CDR1 MDHEN and CDR2 SYDVKM. The V gene end was trimmed by 5 bases and the J gene end by 15 bases; junction bases not matched to a gene: 13.

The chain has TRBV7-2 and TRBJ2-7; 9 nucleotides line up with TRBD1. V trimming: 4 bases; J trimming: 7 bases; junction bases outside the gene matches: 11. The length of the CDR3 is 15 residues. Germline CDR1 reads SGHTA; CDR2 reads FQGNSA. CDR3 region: CASSSDPDRGWEQYF. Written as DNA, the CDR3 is TGTGCCAGCAGCTCCGACCCGGACAGGGGTTGGGAGCAGTACTTC.

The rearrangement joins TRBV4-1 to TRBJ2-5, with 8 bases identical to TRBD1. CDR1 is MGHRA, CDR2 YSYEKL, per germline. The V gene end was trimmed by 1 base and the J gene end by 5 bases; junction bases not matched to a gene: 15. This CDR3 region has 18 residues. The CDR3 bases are TGCGCCAGCAGCCAAGCCTCCCCCGGGACAGGTGTGTCGGAGACCCAGTACTTC. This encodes CASSQASPGTGVSETQYF.

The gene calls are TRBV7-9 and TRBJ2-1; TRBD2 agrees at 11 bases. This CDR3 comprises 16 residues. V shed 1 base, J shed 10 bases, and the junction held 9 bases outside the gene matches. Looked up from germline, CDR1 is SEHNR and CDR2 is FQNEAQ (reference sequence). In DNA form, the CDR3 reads TGTGCCAGCAGCTTAGATCGGCTAGCGGGAGGTCGAGAGCAGTTCTTC. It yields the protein CASSLDRLAGGREQFF.

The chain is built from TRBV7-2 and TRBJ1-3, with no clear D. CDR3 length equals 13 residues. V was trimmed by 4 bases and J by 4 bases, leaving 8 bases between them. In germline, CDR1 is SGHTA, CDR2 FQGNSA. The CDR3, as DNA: TGTGCCAGCAGCTGGCTGTCCGGAAACACCATATATTTT. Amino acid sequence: CASSWLSGNTIYF.

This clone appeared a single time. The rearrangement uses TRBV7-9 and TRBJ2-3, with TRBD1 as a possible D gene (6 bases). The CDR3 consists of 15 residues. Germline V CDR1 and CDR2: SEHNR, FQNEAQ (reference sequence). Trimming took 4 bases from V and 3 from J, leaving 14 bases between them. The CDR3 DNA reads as TGTGCCAGCAGCTCCAACTCCGGGACAACAGATACGCAGTATTTT. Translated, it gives CASSSNSGTTDTQYF.

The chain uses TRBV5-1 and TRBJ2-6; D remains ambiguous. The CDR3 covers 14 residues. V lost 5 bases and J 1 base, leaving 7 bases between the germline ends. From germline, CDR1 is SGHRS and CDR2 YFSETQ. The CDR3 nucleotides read TGCGCCAGCAGAATCCGGTCTGGGGCCAACGTCCTGACTTTC. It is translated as CASRIRSGANVLTF. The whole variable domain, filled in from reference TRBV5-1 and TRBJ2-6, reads KAGVTQTPRYLIKTRGQQVTLSCSPISGHRSVSWYQQTPGQGLQFLFEYFSETQRNKGNFPGRFSGRQFSNSRSEMNVSTLELGDSALYLCASRIRSGANVLTFGAGSRLTVL.

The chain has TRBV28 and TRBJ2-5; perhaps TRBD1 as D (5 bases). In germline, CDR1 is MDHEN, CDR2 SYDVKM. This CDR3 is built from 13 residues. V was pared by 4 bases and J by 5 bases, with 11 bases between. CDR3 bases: TGTGCCAGCAGTTCCCAGGGATGGGAGACCCAGTACTTC. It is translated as CASSSQGWETQYF.

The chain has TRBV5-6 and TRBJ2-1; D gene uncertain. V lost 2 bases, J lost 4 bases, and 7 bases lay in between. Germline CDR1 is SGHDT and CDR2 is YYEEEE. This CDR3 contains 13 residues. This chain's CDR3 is CASSFDYYNEQFF. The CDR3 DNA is TGTGCCAGCAGCTTTGATTATTACAATGAGCAGTTCTTC.

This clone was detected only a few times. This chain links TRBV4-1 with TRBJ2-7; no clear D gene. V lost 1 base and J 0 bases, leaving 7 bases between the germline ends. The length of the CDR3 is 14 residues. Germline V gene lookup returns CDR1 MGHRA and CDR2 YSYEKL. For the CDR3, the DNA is TGCGCCAGCAGCCAAGGGCAGAGCTCCTACGAGCAGTACTTC. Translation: CASSQGQSSYEQYF.

Here the CDR3 reads CASSSSEGYTEAFF. In nucleotides, the CDR3 is TGTGCCAGCAGTTCCTCCGAGGGGTACACTGAAGCTTTCTTT. V and J are TRBV27 and TRBJ1-1; D is perhaps TRBD1 (5 bases). V lost 4 bases to trimming and J lost 3 bases, with 12 bases between them. The CDR3 covers 14 residues. Germline-derived CDR1 and CDR2 are MNHEY and SMNVEV (reference sequence).

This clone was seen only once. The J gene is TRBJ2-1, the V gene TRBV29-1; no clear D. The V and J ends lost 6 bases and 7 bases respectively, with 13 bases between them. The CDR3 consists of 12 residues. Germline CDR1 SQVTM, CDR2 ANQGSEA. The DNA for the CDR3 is TGCAGCGTCGAGACCCTACGGAATGAGCAGTTCTTC. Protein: CSVETLRNEQFF.